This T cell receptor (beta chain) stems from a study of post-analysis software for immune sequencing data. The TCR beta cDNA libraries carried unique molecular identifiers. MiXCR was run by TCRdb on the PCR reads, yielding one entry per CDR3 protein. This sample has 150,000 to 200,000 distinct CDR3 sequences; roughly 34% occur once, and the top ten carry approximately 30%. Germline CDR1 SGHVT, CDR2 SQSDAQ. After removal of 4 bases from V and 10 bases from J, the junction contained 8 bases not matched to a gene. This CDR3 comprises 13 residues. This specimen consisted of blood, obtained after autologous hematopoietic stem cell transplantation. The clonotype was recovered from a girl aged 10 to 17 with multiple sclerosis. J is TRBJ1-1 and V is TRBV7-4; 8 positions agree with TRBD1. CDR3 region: CASSSQGGTGAFF. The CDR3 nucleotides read TGTGCCAGCAGCTCCCAGGGGGGGACAGGAGCTTTCTTT.